This TCR beta chain is drawn from a study of response to subunit inactivated influenza vaccine. In TCRdb, the RT-PCR reads were re-called with MiXCR into one record per CDR3 protein. This sample has almost 600,000 distinct CDR3 sequences, with approximately 14% found just once. The length of the CDR3 is 16 residues. The V end was cut by 5 bases, the J end by 4 bases, with 19 bases between. Germline loops: CDR1 MRHNA, CDR2 SNTAGT. Whole-study results and caveats: Authors proposed each seasonal influenza vaccination draws in few new T cells.

A word on this clonotype: Its antigen is unknown.

The input for sequencing was PBMCs from blood, taken 12 days after vaccination. The receptor was isolated from a middle-aged man who received an inactivated influenza vaccine. V is TRBV6-4 and J is TRBJ2-3; D uncertain. Written as DNA, the CDR3 is TGTGCCAGCAGTTTCCGGGCCCTAAGCCGCGCAGATACGCAGTATTTT. Translation: CASSFRALSRADTQYF.